These 18 T cell receptor beta chains came from one sample sequenced in a study of cytomegalovirus exposure and HLA in healthy donors. The repertoire was sequenced with immunoSEQ multiplex PCR; TCRdb's copy has only in-frame clones and lacks some. The table includes roughly 250,000 clones, roughly 86% detected once. Input material: PBMCs. These receptor sequences come from a woman aged 25 to 39 in good health and CMV-seropositive.

This clone was counted only a few times. The rearrangement uses TRBV18 and TRBJ1-5; 8 nucleotides agree with TRBD1. The CDR3 contains 15 residues. Germline V lookup: CDR1 KGHSH, CDR2 LQKENI. V gave up 2 bases and J gave up 6 bases; unmatched junction bases: 6. The CDR3 DNA reads TGTGCCAGCTCACCAGTGACAGGGGAGGGTCAGCCCCAGCATTTT. This encodes CASSPVTGEGQPQHF.

The chain is built from TRBV18 and TRBJ2-7; D remains unclear. CDR3 length: 14 residues. In germline, CDR1 is KGHSH, CDR2 LQKENI. V lost 2 bases, J lost 2 bases, and 10 bases lay in between. The CDR3 bases are TGTGCCAGCTCACCAGAGTCGGGTCCCTACGAGCAGTACTTC. Encoded protein: CASSPESGPYEQYF.

In the case of this clone: Compared with germline, one end of the junction differs, possibly owing to a read error. This chain uses TRBV30 with TRBJ2-7; 7 positions match TRBD2. This CDR3 spans 15 amino acids. The germline V gene has CDR1 GTSNPN and CDR2 SVGIG (reference sequence). The CDR3 reads CARREGGLNNYEQYF. The CDR3 DNA reads TGTGCCCGGAGGGAGGGTGGATTAAATAACTACGAGCAGTACTTC.

The chain couples TRBV20-1 to TRBJ1-5; D is unclear. Looked up from germline, CDR1 is DFQATT and CDR2 is SNEGSKA (reference sequence). The ends were cut back, 3 bases at V and 6 bases at J, with 6 bases in the middle. CDR3 length: 11 residues. The CDR3 region has the DNA TGCAGTGCTAGTAGTGGTCAGCCCCAGCATTTT. This encodes CSASSGQPQHF.

This clone was counted a few times. The chain couples TRBV7-2 to TRBJ2-7, with no clear D. This CDR3 is 14 amino acids long. Trimming removed 0 bases at V and 2 bases at J, with 8 bases between. Per the germline V gene, CDR1 is SGHTA and CDR2 is FQGNSA. The CDR3 DNA reads TGTGCCAGCAGCTTAGCGTCAGGCCCCTACGAGCAGTACTTC. It specifies CASSLASGPYEQYF.

This rearrangement joins TRBV28 to TRBJ1-5; no firm D call. Germline lookup yields CDR1 MDHEN and CDR2 SYDVKM. V dropped 7 bases and J dropped 3 bases, with 13 bases sitting between them. CDR3 length equals 14 residues. The CDR3 bases are TGTGCCAGCACTAGCCCAGGATACAATCAGCCCCAGCATTTT. It translates to CASTSPGYNQPQHF. The whole variable domain, remainder taken from reference TRBV28 and TRBJ1-5, is DVKVTQSSRYLVKRTGEKVFLECVQDMDHENMFWYRQDPGLGLRLIYFSYDVKMKEKGDIPEGYSVSREKKERFSLILESASTNQTSMYLCASTSPGYNQPQHFGDGTRLSIL.

This chain links TRBV5-1 with TRBJ2-7; TRBD1 matches at 8 bases. V dropped 1 base and J dropped 2; count of bases not matched to a gene: 8. CDR3 length: 16 amino acids. Germline loops: CDR1 SGHRS, CDR2 YFSETQ. CDR3 sequence (DNA): TGCGCCAGCAGCTTGCGAATCGGACAGGGTCCCTACGAGCAGTACTTC. Amino acid sequence: CASSLRIGQGPYEQYF.

The V and J genes are TRBV7-9 and TRBJ1-5; D perhaps matches TRBD1 (6 bases). The ends were cut back, 5 bases at V and 7 bases at J, with 12 bases in the middle. Germline loops: CDR1 SEHNR, CDR2 FQNEAQ (reference sequence). The CDR3 is 13 amino acids. Here the CDR3 reads CASSTQGAQPQHF. CDR3 nucleotide sequence: TGTGCCAGCAGCACACAGGGAGCCCAGCCCCAGCATTTT.

The CDR3 loop is CASSEAGGTPGFKNIQYF. The DNA of the CDR3 is TGTGCCAGCAGTGAAGCTGGGGGGACCCCAGGTTTCAAAAACATTCAGTACTTC. The rearrangement uses TRBV6-1 and TRBJ2-4; possible D gene TRBD2, 6 bases. CDR1 is MNHNS and CDR2 is SASEGT in the germline V gene. V lost 0 bases to trimming and J lost 3 bases, with 18 bases between them. The CDR3 has 18 amino acids.

This chain uses TRBV27 with TRBJ2-1; possible D gene TRBD1, 6 bases. Trimming took 3 bases from V and 5 from J, leaving 17 bases between them. This CDR3 region has 16 residues. Germline V gene data show CDR1 as MNHEY and CDR2 as SMNVEV (reference sequence). This CDR3 is CASSLLTGFRNNEQFF. CDR3 DNA: TGTGCCAGCAGTTTGTTAACAGGGTTCAGAAACAATGAGCAGTTCTTC.

The DNA of the CDR3 is TGTGCCATCCGGGCCGGCACGGGGGACGAGCAGTACTTC. Translated: CAIRAGTGDEQYF. The chain combines TRBV10-3 with TRBJ2-7, with a weak D call TRBD2 (6 bases). Germline CDR1 reads ENHRY; CDR2 reads SYGVKD. This CDR3 has 13 residues. V gave up 8 bases and J gave up 5 bases, with 16 bases separating them.

In nucleotides, the CDR3 is TGTGCCAGCAGTTCCAGGGGCTCGGGGGAGACCCAGTACTTC. This translates into CASSSRGSGETQYF. V usage is TRBV6-5 and J usage is TRBJ2-5; D possibly corresponds to TRBD1 (6 bases). The CDR3 is 14 amino acids. Looked up from germline, CDR1 is MNHEY and CDR2 is SVGAGI. The germline V and J ends were trimmed by 4 bases and 5 bases, with 14 bases remaining between them.

This rearrangement joins TRBV18 to TRBJ1-5, with 7 bases fitting TRBD1. The ends lost 1 base at V and 0 bases at J; junction bases unmatched: 12. The V gene's germline CDR1 is KGHSH and CDR2 LQKENI. The CDR3 covers 19 residues. Here the CDR3 DNA reads TGTGCCAGCTCACCACGCCCGGTCCGGGACAGTAATAGCAATCAGCCCCAGCATTTT. Protein product: CASSPRPVRDSNSNQPQHF. The full variable domain, in which reference TRBV18 and TRBJ1-5 provide the parts outside the CDR3, is NAGVMQNPRHLVRRRGQEARLRCSPMKGHSHVYWYRQLPEEGLKFMVYLQKENIIDESGMPKERFSAEFPKEGPSILRIQQVVRGDSAAYFCASSPRPVRDSNSNQPQHFGDGTRLSIL.

This clone was seen only once. The genes are TRBV5-6 and TRBJ2-7; the D gene is possibly TRBD1 (6 bases). Trimming shortened V by 5 bases and J by 3 bases, and 12 bases separated the two germline ends. The CDR3 consists of 13 residues. Germline loops: CDR1 SGHDT, CDR2 YYEEEE. The CDR3 nucleotides read TGTGCCAGCAGAGGACAGACAAGCTACGAGCAGTACTTC. Translating gives CASRGQTSYEQYF.

This clone was picked up one time. The V gene is TRBV10-2, the J gene TRBJ2-1, with TRBD2 as a possible D gene (5 bases). CDR1 and CDR2 (germline): WSHSY, SAAADI. V gave up 0 bases and J gave up 9 bases, with 12 bases separating them. The CDR3 runs 14 residues. The CDR3 spells CASSESRAAGEQFF. In DNA form, the CDR3 reads TGCGCCAGCAGTGAGTCTCGGGCGGCGGGTGAGCAGTTCTTC.

The rearrangement joins TRBV5-4 to TRBJ2-1; 7 bases fit TRBD2. CDR3 size: 16 residues. The junction had 7 bases not matched to a gene; V was cut back by 4 bases and J by 0 bases. The germline gives CDR1 SGHNT, CDR2 YYREEE (reference sequence). This chain's CDR3 is CASSIGDYLSYNEQFF. The CDR3 coding sequence is TGTGCCAGCAGCATAGGGGACTACCTCTCCTACAATGAGCAGTTCTTC.

This chain links TRBV2 with TRBJ1-1, with 9 bases that match TRBD1. After removal of 5 bases from V and 3 bases from J, the junction contained 10 bases not matched to a gene. Germline CDR1 reads SNHLY; CDR2 reads FYNNEI. The CDR3 is 16 residues long. The CDR3 loop reads CASSLGQGMPDTEAFF. The CDR3 DNA reads TGTGCCAGCAGTCTAGGACAGGGGATGCCGGACACTGAAGCTTTCTTT.

The genes are TRBV27 and TRBJ2-1; perhaps TRBD2 as D (5 bases). With 5 bases removed from V and 9 bases from J, the gap between germline ends came to 17 bases. The CDR3 extends over 14 amino acids. The germline V gene has CDR1 MNHEY and CDR2 SMNVEV (reference sequence). CDR3 nucleotide sequence: TGTGCCAGCAGTCCCCTCCCCGGAGGTGGTGAGCAGTTCTTC. Protein sequence: CASSPLPGGGEQFF.